This is a list of T cell receptor beta chains from one sample in a study of long-term antiretroviral therapy in people with HIV. Sequencing used immunoSEQ multiplex PCR; TCRdb keeps in-frame clones, though not all of them. This sample has around 20,000 clones; around 78% occur once, and the top ten carry 6.5% to 7.5%. The sample was unsorted PBMCs, taken 2.2 years after starting antiretroviral therapy. These receptors all come from a man in his fifties with HIV. The CDR3 runs from the conserved cysteine through the conserved F or W. The order of the fields is V gene, J gene, clone size, D gene, CDR3 DNA, CDR3 protein. D genes are given only for firm matches. Part of the rows lack a size; the others show once, few, many or a class for expanded clones.

TRBV29-1,TRBJ1-2,few,TRBD1,TGCAGCGTGGCCGGGACAGACTATCGCTACACCTTC,CSVAGTDYRYTF
TRBV19,TRBJ2-5,-,-,TGTGCCAGTAGTCCCAGCGGGACAGCGGTTGGGACCCAGTACTTC,CASSPSGTAVGTQYF
TRBV30,TRBJ1-1,-,-,TGTGCCTGGACCCCCAGGGGTAGTGCTGAAGCTTTCTTT,CAWTPRGSAEAFF
TRBV29-1,TRBJ1-2,-,-,TGCAGCGTTGGGAGGGACACGGCCTATGGCTACACCTTC,CSVGRDTAYGYTF
TRBV7-9,TRBJ2-2,-,TRBD1,TGTGCCAGCAGAACCGGGGACAGGTCCTACACCGGGGAGCTGTTTTTT,CASRTGDRSYTGELFF
TRBV11-2,TRBJ2-7,-,-,TGTGCCAGCAGCTTAGTCGGCTACGAGCAGTACTTC,CASSLVGYEQYF
TRBV11-3,TRBJ1-3,-,-,TGTGCCAGCAGCCTCGGGACCGCAGGAAACACCATATATTTT,CASSLGTAGNTIYF
TRBV5-6,TRBJ2-7,once,-,TGTGCCAGCAGCCCAGCCGGCCCGGGGAAGCAGTACTTC,CASSPAGPGKQYF
TRBV5-1,TRBJ2-5,-,TRBD2,TGCGCCAGCAGCTTGGCCGCGACTACGGGGGGAGAGACCCAGTACTTC,CASSLAATTGGETQYF
TRBV29-1,TRBJ2-5,-,-,TGCAGCGTTCGCCTGTACCAAGAGACCCAGTACTTC,CSVRLYQETQYF
TRBV7-9,TRBJ2-7,once,-,TGTGCCAGCAGCTTCGAGGGGGGGGTTTTCTACGAGCAGTACTTC,CASSFEGGVFYEQYF
TRBV7-3,TRBJ2-7,-,-,TGTGCCAGCAGCGCGGACTCAAATTCCTACGAGCAGTACTTC,CASSADSNSYEQYF
TRBV6-5,TRBJ2-7,-,TRBD1,TGTGCCAGCAGTTCCCAGGGGGCTTCCTACGAGCAGTACTTC,CASSSQGASYEQYF
TRBV6-5,TRBJ1-2,-,-,TGTGCCAGCAACCCCGGGCCCAGCGGTTATGGCTACACCTTC,CASNPGPSGYGYTF
TRBV9,TRBJ2-3,-,TRBD2,TGTGCCAGCAGCGTAGACGCTAGCGGGAGAGATACGCAGTATTTT,CASSVDASGRDTQYF
TRBV5-4,TRBJ2-7,-,TRBD2,TGTGCCAGCAGCTTCGCGGGGGGCTCCTACGAGCAGTACTTC,CASSFAGGSYEQYF
TRBV5-5,TRBJ1-5,-,-,TGTGCCAGCAGCTTGGCCGGGACCTATAGCAATCAGCCCCAGCATTTT,CASSLAGTYSNQPQHF
TRBV4-3,TRBJ2-3,-,TRBD2,TGCGCCAGCAGCCAGGCTGGGACTAGCGGGGGCCTTCGCACAGATACGCAGTATTTT,CASSQAGTSGGLRTDTQYF
TRBV6-5,TRBJ1-5,-,-,TGTGCCAGCAGTCCGGATCGCTTCCAGCCCCAGCATTTT,CASSPDRFQPQHF
TRBV7-8,TRBJ2-1,-,-,TGTGCCAGCAGCTTAGAAGGGACCTGGGGCTCCTACAATGAGCAGTTCTTC,CASSLEGTWGSYNEQFF
TRBV18,TRBJ2-5,-,-,TGTGCCAGCTCACCACCGGAGAAACCATCGGGGGAGACCCAGTACTTC,CASSPPEKPSGETQYF
TRBV5-8,TRBJ2-1,-,-,TGTGCCAGCAGCTTATTTCACAATGAGCAGTTCTTC,CASSLFHNEQFF
TRBV11-2,TRBJ1-5,-,-,TGTGCCAGCAGCTTAACCGAGAATCAGCCCCAGCATTTT,CASSLTENQPQHF